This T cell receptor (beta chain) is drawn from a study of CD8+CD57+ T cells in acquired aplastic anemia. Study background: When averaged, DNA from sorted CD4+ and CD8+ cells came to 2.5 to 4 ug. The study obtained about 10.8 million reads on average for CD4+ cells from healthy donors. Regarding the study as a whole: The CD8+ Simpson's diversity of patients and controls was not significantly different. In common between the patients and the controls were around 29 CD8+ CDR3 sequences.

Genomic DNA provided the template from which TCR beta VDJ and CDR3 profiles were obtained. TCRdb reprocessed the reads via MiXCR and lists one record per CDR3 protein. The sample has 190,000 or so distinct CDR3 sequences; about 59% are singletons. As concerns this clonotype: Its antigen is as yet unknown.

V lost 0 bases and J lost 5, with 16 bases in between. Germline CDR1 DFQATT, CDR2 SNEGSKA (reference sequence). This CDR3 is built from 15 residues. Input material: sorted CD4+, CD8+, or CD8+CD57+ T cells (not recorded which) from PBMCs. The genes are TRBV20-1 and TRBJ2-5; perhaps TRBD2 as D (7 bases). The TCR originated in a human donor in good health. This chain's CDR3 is CSARDHSRGAETQYF. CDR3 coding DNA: TGCAGTGCTAGAGATCACTCCCGGGGGGCGGAGACCCAGTACTTC.